Below, 27 T cell receptor beta chains from the same sample are listed, as sequenced in a study of cytomegalovirus exposure and HLA in healthy donors. Clones were read by immunoSEQ multiplex PCR, and TCRdb kept only the in-frame ones, dropping some. Of 120,000 or so clones detected, approximately 91% appear once; the ten largest clones hold roughly 2%. The sequenced material came from PBMCs. Receptors were obtained from a woman under 30 in good health and CMV-seronegative.

The rearrangement links TRBV5-6 to TRBJ2-1, with 14 positions matching TRBD2. Germline trimming cut 2 bases from V and 8 bases from J; bases unmatched to any gene: 3. In germline, CDR1 is SGHDT, CDR2 YYEEEE. CDR3 length equals 15 residues. The CDR3 DNA sequence: TGTGCCAGCAGCTTCGGGACTAGCGGGAGATATGAGCAGTTCTTC. This encodes CASSFGTSGRYEQFF.

This clone was seen more than once but under ten times. V and J are TRBV27 and TRBJ2-1, with unresolved D. In germline, CDR1 is MNHEY, CDR2 SMNVEV (reference sequence). V lost 8 bases to trimming and J lost 7 bases, with 15 bases between them. This CDR3 is 13 amino acids long. For the CDR3, the DNA is TGTGCCAGCCGGCTGGCTAGTGGGAATGAGCAGTTCTTC. Translated: CASRLASGNEQFF.

The chain links TRBV6-4 to TRBJ1-1; D ambiguous. The V gene lost 4 bases and the J gene lost 1 base, with 10 bases spanning the gap. Germline lookup yields CDR1 MRHNA and CDR2 SNTAGT. This CDR3 region has 14 residues. The CDR3: CASSASPGNTEAFF. In DNA, the CDR3 is TGTGCCAGCAGTGCCTCCCCAGGGAACACTGAAGCTTTCTTT.

This chain connects TRBV15 to TRBJ2-7, with a weak D call TRBD2 (5 bases). Germline values: CDR1 LNHNV, CDR2 YYDKDF (reference sequence). V gave up 1 base and J gave up 6 bases, with 13 bases separating them. The CDR3 extends over 14 amino acids. This chain's CDR3 is CATSRVRDTSEQYF. CDR3 nucleotide sequence: TGTGCCACCAGCAGAGTGAGGGATACCAGCGAGCAGTACTTC.

The chain carries TRBV29-1 and TRBJ2-3, with 11 nucleotides matching TRBD1. The junction had 5 bases not matched to a gene; V was cut back by 8 bases and J by 7 bases. The CDR3 runs 12 residues. Germline V gene lookup returns CDR1 SQVTM and CDR2 ANQGSEA. This chain's CDR3 is CSPRDRGNTQYF. The CDR3 coding sequence is TGCAGCCCTAGGGACAGGGGGAATACGCAGTATTTT.

The chain has TRBV6-4 and TRBJ2-6; the D gene is possibly TRBD1 (5 bases). Germline assignment: CDR1 MRHNA and CDR2 SNTAGT. Trimming shortened V by 6 bases and J by 8 bases, and 14 bases separated the two germline ends. CDR3 length: 14 residues. The CDR3 region is CASRSRVSTNVLTF. In DNA form, the CDR3 reads TGTGCCAGCAGGAGCAGGGTCAGCACCAACGTCCTGACTTTC.

The V call is TRBV5-1, the J call TRBJ2-2, with 8 bases fitting TRBD2. Germline V CDR1 and CDR2: SGHRS, YFSETQ. CDR3 length: 13 residues. J gave up 4 bases and V 7 bases, and 3 bases lay outside the gene matches. DNA for the CDR3: TGCGCCAGCGGCGGGAGGTCCACCGGGGAGCTGTTTTTT. It yields the protein CASGGRSTGELFF.

CDR3 amino acids: CASSPRAGLGEKLFF. CDR3 coding DNA: TGTGCCAGCAGTCCTAGGGCGGGTTTGGGCGAAAAACTGTTTTTT. The chain carries TRBV27 and TRBJ1-4; no definite D call. CDR1 and CDR2 from the germline V gene are MNHEY and SMNVEV (reference sequence). The V and J ends lost 5 bases and 8 bases respectively, with 18 bases between them. This CDR3 region has 15 residues.

The rearrangement uses TRBV19 and TRBJ2-3, with 8 bases lining up with TRBD2. The CDR3 runs 15 residues. Germline values: CDR1 LNHDA, CDR2 SQIVND (reference sequence). Trimming took 4 bases from V and 2 from J; bases not matched to a gene: 5. The CDR3 DNA is TGTGCCAGTAGTAGCCGGCGGGAGGTCACAGATACGCAGTATTTT. It yields the protein CASSSRREVTDTQYF.

The chain recombines TRBV12-1 with TRBJ2-5; the D call TRBD2 from the table was never checked on the DNA. TRBV12-1 is a pseudogene segment. This CDR3 is built from 12 residues. Here the CDR3 DNA reads TGTGCCAGCAATTACGCCGGTGAGACCCAGTACTTC. Residues: CASNYAGETQYF.

V usage is TRBV5-5 and J usage is TRBJ2-7, with D possibly matching TRBD1 (5 bases). The CDR3 loop spans 14 amino acids. Germline V gives CDR1 SGHKS, CDR2 YYEKEE (reference sequence). V shed 4 bases and J shed 4 bases, with 15 bases lying between them. Here the CDR3 DNA reads TGTGCCAGCAGCCCGCCGCCAGGGTTTTACGAGCAGTACTTC. It codes for CASSPPPGFYEQYF.

The DNA of the CDR3 is TGTGCCAGCAGCTTGACAGGGGTGGATCAGCCCCAGCATTTT. This gives the protein CASSLTGVDQPQHF. The rearrangement uses TRBV7-3 and TRBJ1-5, with 8 bases lining up with TRBD1. V shed 3 bases, J shed 5 bases, and the junction held 3 bases outside the gene matches. CDR3 size: 14 residues. Germline V CDR1 and CDR2: SGHTA, FQGTGA.

This clone was observed once. At one end, the junction sequence differs from germline, possibly due to a read error. V gene TRBV7-7 combines with J gene TRBJ2-6, with TRBD1 matching 10 bases. This CDR3 spans 16 amino acids. The V gene's germline CDR1 is SSHAT and CDR2 FNYEAQ (reference sequence). The CDR3 loop reads CASSPGTGVGANVLTF. The DNA of the CDR3 is TGTGCTAGCAGCCCTGGGACAGGGGTTGGGGCCAACGTCCTGACTTTC.

This clone came up a few times. The V gene is TRBV28, the J gene TRBJ2-1; the D is unclear. CDR3 length: 12 residues. CDR1 and CDR2 from the germline V gene are MDHEN and SYDVKM. Between the trimmed V and J ends, which lost 6 bases and 8 bases, there was a span of 11 bases. The CDR3 DNA is TGTGCCAGCAGCTCTGTCTTTGATGAGCAGTTCTTC. Amino acid sequence: CASSSVFDEQFF.

The chain has TRBV29-1 and TRBJ2-1, with 9 bases that match TRBD2. The CDR3 extends over 14 amino acids. V lost 6 bases and J lost 8; bases outside the gene matches: 11. CDR1 is SQVTM and CDR2 is ANQGSEA in the germline V gene. The CDR3 sequence is CSVPTSGEVDEQFF. The CDR3 region has the DNA TGCAGCGTGCCGACTAGCGGAGAGGTTGATGAGCAGTTCTTC.

The chain combines TRBV4-1 with TRBJ2-1, with a weak D call TRBD1 (6 bases). Germline V gene sequence: CDR1 MGHRA, CDR2 YSYEKL. With 4 bases removed from V and 5 bases from J, the gap between germline ends came to 18 bases. The CDR3 runs to 16 residues. This CDR3 is CASSRPPGARNNEQFF. CDR3 nucleotide sequence: TGCGCCAGCAGCCGCCCACCAGGGGCGCGAAACAATGAGCAGTTCTTC.

This clone has a handful of counts. V and J are TRBV7-2 and TRBJ1-2, with unresolved D. With 0 bases removed from V and 8 bases from J, the gap between germline ends came to 13 bases. This CDR3 contains 14 residues. Germline CDR1 SGHTA, CDR2 FQGNSA. In nucleotides, the CDR3 is TGTGCCAGCAGCTTAGCGGAGTGGGCGGGCGGCTACACCTTC. Protein: CASSLAEWAGGYTF.

The gene calls are TRBV5-4 and TRBJ2-1; D not resolved. The germline CDR1 and CDR2 sequences are SGHNT and YYREEE (reference sequence). V was clipped by 4 bases and J by 7 bases, with 12 bases between them. The CDR3 runs to 13 residues. DNA for the CDR3: TGTGCCAGCAGCCCGAGCACAGTTAATGAGCAGTTCTTC. Protein sequence: CASSPSTVNEQFF.

This chain joins TRBV28 and TRBJ2-7; 13 nucleotides align to TRBD2. The ends lost 3 bases at V and 4 bases at J; junction bases unmatched: 9. Germline V gives CDR1 MDHEN, CDR2 SYDVKM. This CDR3 is 17 amino acids long. CDR3 bases: TGTGCCAGCAGTTTCCTTACTAGCGGGAGGGCCCCATACGAGCAGTACTTC. Its protein is CASSFLTSGRAPYEQYF.

The chain has TRBV6-4 and TRBJ1-4; D remains ambiguous. V was shortened by 2 bases and J by 5 bases, with 6 bases between the two germline ends. The germline gives CDR1 MRHNA, CDR2 SNTAGT. The CDR3 has 13 amino acids. The CDR3 here is CASSDRENEKLFF. CDR3 nucleotide sequence: TGTGCCAGCAGTGACAGGGAGAATGAAAAACTGTTTTTT.

The chain carries TRBV6-1 and TRBJ2-7; possible D gene TRBD2, 6 bases. V shed 2 bases and J shed 3 bases, with 14 bases lying between them. The CDR3 runs to 15 residues. Germline loops: CDR1 MNHNS, CDR2 SASEGT. DNA for the CDR3: TGTGCCAGCAGTGAATACGGCTTCGGGAGCTACGAGCAGTACTTC. Its protein product is CASSEYGFGSYEQYF.

The V and J genes are TRBV15 and TRBJ1-5; no firm D call. This CDR3 has 13 residues. The V end lost 4 bases, the J end lost 2 bases, and 6 bases lay between the germline ends. Per the germline V gene, CDR1 is LNHNV and CDR2 is YYDKDF (reference sequence). The CDR3 DNA follows: TGTGCCACCAGCAACGGGGGCAATCAGCCCCAGCATTTT. This encodes CATSNGGNQPQHF.

This sequence joins TRBV27 and TRBJ2-3; weak D call: TRBD2 (6 bases). V lost 4 bases to trimming and J lost 1 base, with 12 bases between them. The CDR3 runs 15 residues. Germline lookup yields CDR1 MNHEY and CDR2 SMNVEV (reference sequence). CDR3 sequence: CASSSIGEGTDTQYF. As DNA, the CDR3 is TGTGCCAGCAGTTCGATCGGGGAGGGCACAGATACGCAGTATTTT.

The chain couples TRBV5-4 to TRBJ1-3, with D possibly being TRBD1 (6 bases). V shed 2 bases and J shed 4 bases, with 13 bases lying between them. CDR1 is SGHNT, CDR2 YYREEE, per germline (reference sequence). The CDR3 is 15 residues long. The CDR3 loop reads CASSFGQTEGNTIYF. The CDR3 nucleotides read TGTGCCAGCAGCTTCGGACAGACAGAAGGAAACACCATATATTTT.

The V gene is TRBV19, the J gene TRBJ1-2; TRBD1 agrees at 8 bases. The J segment lost 7 bases and the V segment lost 5 bases, leaving 9 bases of the junction unmatched. Germline loops: CDR1 LNHDA, CDR2 SQIVND (reference sequence). The CDR3 length is 14 residues. DNA for the CDR3: TGTGCCAGTAGTGAAATACGGACAGGGTCTGGCTACACCTTC. Translating it yields CASSEIRTGSGYTF.

The chain is built from TRBV7-9 and TRBJ1-5, with 7 bases fitting TRBD1. The CDR3 consists of 14 residues. Germline V gives CDR1 SEHNR, CDR2 FQNEAQ (reference sequence). The V and J ends lost 6 bases and 5 bases, in that order; junction bases with no gene match: 7. CDR3 in DNA: TGTGCCAGCAGTAGACAGGGCAGGGATCAGCCCCAGCATTTT. Translating it yields CASSRQGRDQPQHF.

This chain links TRBV6-6 with TRBJ2-3, with 12 bases lining up with TRBD2. Germline V CDR1 and CDR2: MNHNY, SVGAGI (reference sequence). Losses at the gene ends were 7 bases for V and 4 bases for J; bases not matched to a gene: 6. The CDR3 runs 15 residues. CDR3 sequence reads: CASTLLAGGADTQYF. The CDR3 DNA reads as TGTGCCAGCACACTCCTAGCGGGAGGGGCAGATACGCAGTATTTT.